This T cell receptor beta chain was sequenced in a study of blood T cell repertoires in COVID-19. Study at large: PBMCs, B-cell-depleted T cells, or T cells provided the cDNA or gDNA that made up the material.

Enrolled through a virtual design, the participants were between roughly 18 and 90 years of age and came from roughly 22 US areas. Each exposed participant met a COVID-19 case in the 2 weeks preceding study entry. This CDR3 is built from 15 residues. Per the germline V gene, CDR1 is SGHTA and CDR2 is FQGNSA. J gave up 6 bases and V 5 bases, and 11 bases lay outside the gene matches. Original data processing: Reference gene primers were amplified, and this amplification served to estimate nucleated cell counts. The assay was immunoSEQ multiplex PCR, and TCRdb's table has in-frame clones only and misses some. Clone size and the V and J calls come from that table; the DNA yielded D and trimming. This sample has some 240,000 clones; about 85% occur once, and the top ten carry approximately 6.6%.

Sequenced sample: PBMCs or T cells enriched from blood (not recorded which). The source is a woman aged 50 to 60 who had been exposed to COVID-19. The chain carries TRBV7-2 and TRBJ2-3, with TRBD1 matching over 7 bases. CDR3 sequence reads: CASSGPGTVRDTQYF. DNA of the CDR3: TGTGCCAGCAGCGGTCCGGGGACAGTAAGGGATACGCAGTATTTT.